Each of the 28 T cell receptor beta chains below was sequenced from the same sample in a study of tumor-infiltrating lymphocytes in glioblastoma multiforme. Three nested ARM-PCR rounds with V-beta and C-beta primers built TCRB libraries. TCRdb re-derived calls from the multiplex PCR reads in MiXCR, one entry per CDR3 protein. This sample carries 30,000 or so distinct CDR3 sequences, 61% of them seen once, and the ten largest clones take 33%. The sequenced material came from brain tumor tissue. These receptors all come from a male donor with glioblastoma.

The rearrangement joins TRBV11-2 to TRBJ1-5; D unclear. V was shortened by 0 bases and J by 4 bases, with 4 bases between the two germline ends. The germline V gene has CDR1 SGHAT and CDR2 FQNNGV. This CDR3 is 13 amino acids long. Written as DNA, the CDR3 is TGTGCCAGCAGCTTAGAAGCAAATCAGCCCCAGCATTTT. Translating gives CASSLEANQPQHF.

The chain links TRBV2 to TRBJ1-5, with unresolved D. V was clipped by 0 bases and J by 7 bases, with 13 bases between them. CDR3 size: 15 residues. Germline lookup yields CDR1 SNHLY and CDR2 FYNNEI. The CDR3 nucleotides are TGTGCCAGCAGTGAAGCGCTTCGGGGTTTCCAGCCCCAGCATTTT. As protein: CASSEALRGFQPQHF.

Concerning this clonotype itself: The germline gene is not matched at one end of the junction; a read error may be the cause. The chain joins TRBV10-3 to TRBJ1-2; D not certain. The CDR3 runs 13 residues. Germline V gives CDR1 ENHRY, CDR2 SYGVKD. The CDR3 nucleotides read TGTGCCATCAGTGCCGCAGCGGGAAATGGCCACATCTTC. Encoded protein: CAISAAAGNGHIF.

Ten or more counts support this clonotype. The J gene is TRBJ2-1, the V gene TRBV6-2 or TRBV6-3, with 14 bases matching TRBD2. The V gene's germline CDR1 is MNHEY and CDR2 SVGEGT. CDR3 length: 18 amino acids. The junction had 12 bases not matched to a gene; V was cut back by 4 bases and J by 7 bases. CDR3 sequence (DNA): TGTGCCAGCAGTTCACAGTTTTTGGGGACTAGCGGGAGAAATGAGCAGTTCTTC. Protein product: CASSSQFLGTSGRNEQFF.

V gene TRBV12-3 or TRBV12-4 combines with J gene TRBJ2-1; D unclear. Trimming pared 7 bases from V and 10 bases from J, leaving 14 bases between. The CDR3 runs to 12 residues. For the CDR3, the DNA is TGTGCCAGCACCCTAGGTTCCTACGAGCAGTTCTTC. Residues: CASTLGSYEQFF.

V usage is TRBV11-1 and J usage is TRBJ2-3; D remains unclear. This CDR3 has 14 amino acids. Germline V gene sequence: CDR1 SGHAT, CDR2 FQDESV (reference sequence). Trimming took off 4 bases at V and 6 bases at J, with 14 bases between the two ends. The CDR3 loop is CASSSDMHEDTQYF. The DNA of the CDR3 is TGTGCCAGCAGCTCCGATATGCATGAGGATACGCAGTATTTT. Looking up the rest from reference TRBV11-1 and TRBJ2-3 gives the full variable domain: EAEVAQSPRYKITEKSQAVAFWCDPISGHATLYWYRQILGQGPELLVQFQDESVVDDSQLPKDRFSAERLKGVDSTLKIQPAELGDSAMYLCASSSDMHEDTQYFGPGTRLTVL.

As for this clonotype: This likely comes from a read error, as the CDR3 has no conserved phenylalanine or tryptophan at its end. The chain links TRBV7-8 to TRBJ1-1, with a possible D match to TRBD1 (6 bases). CDR1 and CDR2 (germline): SGHVS, FQNEAQ. The CDR3 covers 12 residues. Trimming removed 1 base from V and 7 bases from J, with 7 bases in between. The DNA of the CDR3 is TGTGCCAGCAGCTTAGGGGACATTGAAGCTTTCTCT. It yields the protein CASSLGDIEAFS.

Note on this clonotype: Sequence at one end of the junction differs from germline and may be a read error. The chain recombines TRBV29-1 with TRBJ2-1; D perhaps matches TRBD2 (6 bases). The CDR3 is made up of 14 amino acids. Per germline, CDR1 SQVTM and CDR2 ANQGSEA. CDR3 residues: CSVGTMTSYNELFF. The CDR3 coding sequence is TGCAGCGTTGGGACTATGACCAGCTACAATGAGCTGTTCTTC.

The chain combines TRBV29-1 with TRBJ2-7; tentatively, D is TRBD2 (5 bases). CDR1 and CDR2 from the germline V gene are SQVTM and ANQGSEA. Trimming stripped 4 bases from V and 2 bases from J, with 15 bases between. CDR3 size: 14 residues. CDR3 nucleotide sequence: TGCAGCGTTGGGCGGCGGGTGGAGGCCTACGAGCAGTACTTC. Amino acid sequence: CSVGRRVEAYEQYF.

As concerns this clonotype: One end of the junction varies from germline; a read error may be responsible. In DNA, the CDR3 is TGTGCCATCCCTATACCGGGGCAACCGAACGCCGGGGAGCTGTTTTTT. It yields the protein CAIPIPGQPNAGELFF. V is TRBV10-3 and J is TRBJ2-2; either TRBD1 or TRBD2 may fit D (5 bases each). Germline CDR1 and CDR2: ENHRY and SYGVKD. The CDR3 has 16 amino acids.

In the case of this clonotype: A junction boundary mismatches the germline segment, possibly from a read error. This chain connects TRBV29-1 to TRBJ2-7, with D possibly matching TRBD2 (6 bases). This CDR3 is built from 12 residues. Germline V gene lookup returns CDR1 SQVTM and CDR2 ANQGSEA. The CDR3 spells CSVRDSNLEQCF. CDR3 bases: TGCAGTGTCCGGGACTCAAACCTCGAGCAGTGCTTC.

For this clonotype: Compared with germline, one end of the junction differs, possibly owing to a read error. The chain uses TRBV13 and TRBJ1-1, with TRBD1 as a possible D gene (5 bases). Germline V CDR1 and CDR2: PRHDT, FYEKMQ (reference sequence). The CDR3 has 13 residues. The CDR3 loop is CASSLRDAIEAVF. In nucleotides, the CDR3 is TGTGCCAGCAGCTTGAGGGACGCCATTGAAGCTGTCTTT.

The sample holds one count of this clonotype. The rearrangement uses TRBV5-1 and TRBJ2-2; the match to TRBD2 covers 9 bases. Germline CDR1 and CDR2: SGHRS and YFSETQ. J gave up 3 bases and V 5 bases, and 11 bases lay outside the gene matches. This CDR3 has 17 residues. CDR3 protein: CASRALLTSGYTGELFF. The CDR3 DNA is TGCGCCAGCAGAGCCCTCTTAACTAGCGGGTACACCGGGGAGCTGTTTTTT.

On this clonotype itself: At one of its ends the junction is not consistent with the germline gene, which may arise from a read error. V and J are TRBV29-1 and TRBJ1-2; no firm D call. The germline V gene has CDR1 SQVTM and CDR2 ANQGSEA. The CDR3 consists of 13 residues. The CDR3 is CSVGVQRLYGYTF. For the CDR3, the DNA is TGTAGCGTTGGAGTTCAGCGCCTCTATGGCTACACCTTC.

In the case of this clonotype: One end of the junction is discordant with germline, which a read error may explain. This sequence joins TRBV28 and TRBJ2-2, with D perhaps matching TRBD1 or TRBD2 (5 bases each). The CDR3 sequence is 12 residues long. CDR1 is MDHEN and CDR2 is SYDVKM in the germline V gene. The CDR3 DNA is TGTGCCAGCAGTTTTCTTCCCGGGGACCTGTTTTTT. Amino acid sequence: CASSFLPGDLFF.

The chain recombines TRBV6-5 with TRBJ2-1, with unresolved D. V lost 5 bases and J lost 7, with 15 bases in between. Germline lookup yields CDR1 MNHEY and CDR2 SVGAGI. This CDR3 contains 14 residues. CDR3 sequence reads: CASSPLPGQNEQFF. As DNA, the CDR3 is TGTGCCAGCAGTCCACTACCAGGTCAAAATGAGCAGTTCTTC.

This chain links TRBV20-1 with TRBJ2-1; 9 bases are a match to TRBD2. The V gene's germline CDR1 is DFQATT and CDR2 SNEGSKA (reference sequence). V trimming: 5 bases; J trimming: 4 bases; junction bases outside the gene matches: 15. This CDR3 region has 17 residues. As DNA, the CDR3 is TGCAGTGCTCCAGGATTAGCGGGAGTCGTAAGGTACAATGAGCAGTTCTTC. Translating it yields CSAPGLAGVVRYNEQFF.

To note about this clonotype: One junction end disagrees with the germline gene, perhaps due to a read error. This chain links TRBV10-3 with TRBJ1-2; TRBD1 might be the D (5 bases). This CDR3 contains 14 residues. CDR1 is ENHRY, CDR2 SYGVKD, per germline. The CDR3 nucleotides are TGTGCCATCAGTGGAACTGGGACGAACTATTGCTACACCTTC. Its translation is CAISGTGTNYCYTF.

This clonotype was detected ten times or more. The chain links TRBV4-1 to TRBJ2-7; D is perhaps TRBD1 (5 bases). Trimming removed 4 bases at V and 3 bases at J, with 13 bases between. This CDR3 has 14 residues. Looked up from germline, CDR1 is MGHRA and CDR2 is YSYEKL. Here the CDR3 DNA reads TGCGCCAGCAGCCTCACCGCAAGGGGCTACGAGCAGTACTTC. This sequence encodes CASSLTARGYEQYF.

A remark on this clonotype: This may be a read error: a much more frequent sequence differs by one nucleotide. The chain recombines TRBV28 with TRBJ2-1; 10 bases line up with TRBD2. In germline, CDR1 is MDHEN, CDR2 SYDVKM. This CDR3 spans 16 amino acids. The CDR3 is CASSAYLAGAYNEKFF. Here the CDR3 DNA reads TGTGCCAGCAGTGCGTATCTAGCGGGAGCCTACAATGAGAAGTTCTTC.

For this clonotype: A read error is possible here, since a much larger clone lies one base away. The CDR3 DNA follows: TGTGCCATCAGCCGGACAGGGGATCGTGGCTACACCTTC. Translation: CAISRTGDRGYTF. V is TRBV7-9 and J is TRBJ1-2; 9 bases are a match to TRBD1. The CDR3 length is 13 residues. Germline lookup yields CDR1 SEHNR and CDR2 FQNEAQ (reference sequence).

Points on this clonotype: The final CDR3 position lacks the conserved phenylalanine or tryptophan, pointing to a likely read error. The chain is built from TRBV6-5 and TRBJ1-2; possible D gene TRBD1, 6 bases. CDR1 is MNHEY and CDR2 is SVGAGI in the germline V gene. The CDR3 sequence is 16 residues long. With 6 bases removed from V and 0 bases from J, the gap between germline ends came to 17 bases. The CDR3 is CASSKKTGLTNYGYTS. As DNA, the CDR3 is TGTGCCAGCAGCAAAAAAACAGGGTTAACTAACTATGGCTACACCTCC.

The chain recombines TRBV29-1 with TRBJ2-7; TRBD2 agrees at 10 bases. Germline-derived CDR1 and CDR2 are SQVTM and ANQGSEA. The CDR3 has 16 residues. The J segment lost 5 bases and the V segment lost 0 bases, leaving 10 bases of the junction unmatched. DNA of the CDR3: TGCAGCGTTGAAGATAAATTGCCTAGCGGGAGTAACGAGCAGTACTTC. This codes for CSVEDKLPSGSNEQYF.

The sample holds one count of this clonotype. This rearrangement joins TRBV28 to TRBJ2-7, with D perhaps TRBD2 (6 bases). Germline V gives CDR1 MDHEN, CDR2 SYDVKM. Trimming took 7 bases from V and 2 from J, leaving 30 bases between them. CDR3 length: 19 amino acids. CDR3 residues: CASTHSLGAGRLRTYEQYF. In DNA, the CDR3 is TGTGCCAGCACACACTCGTTGGGAGCGGGCCGCCTTCGTACCTACGAGCAGTACTTC. The full variable domain, completed using reference TRBV28 and TRBJ2-7, is DVKVTQSSRYLVKRTGEKVFLECVQDMDHENMFWYRQDPGLGLRLIYFSYDVKMKEKGDIPEGYSVSREKKERFSLILESASTNQTSMYLCASTHSLGAGRLRTYEQYFGPGTRLTVT.

The rearrangement joins TRBV20-1 to TRBJ2-3, with unresolved D. The germline V gene encodes CDR1 DFQATT and CDR2 SNEGSKA (reference sequence). The CDR3 has 12 amino acids. The CDR3 DNA reads TGCAATCCTCGACCAGGAGCAGATACGCAGTATTTT. Encoded protein: CNPRPGADTQYF.

Comment on this clonotype: Sequence at one end of the junction differs from germline and may be a read error. This rearrangement joins TRBV6-2 or TRBV6-3 to TRBJ2-3; D unclear. This CDR3 spans 12 amino acids. The V gene's germline CDR1 is MNHEY and CDR2 SVGEGT. Written as DNA, the CDR3 is TGCGCCAGCAGTGCAACCGTGGTGACGCAGTATTTT. Its protein product is CASSATVVTQYF.

J is TRBJ1-1 and V is TRBV11-2; possible D gene TRBD1, 5 bases. Germline CDR1 SGHAT, CDR2 FQNNGV. CDR3 size: 13 residues. Trimming cost V 1 base and J 3 bases, with 6 bases left between them. CDR3: CASSLGGDTEAFF. The CDR3 nucleotides read TGTGCCAGCAGCTTAGGAGGGGACACTGAAGCTTTCTTT.

This clonotype was seen ten or more times. V and J are TRBV19 and TRBJ1-2; 8 nucleotides match TRBD1. Trimming at V came to 4 bases and at J to 7 bases, leaving 2 bases not matched to a gene. Germline lookup yields CDR1 LNHDA and CDR2 SQIVND (reference sequence). The CDR3 length is 12 residues. The CDR3 DNA follows: TGTGCCAGTAGTACAGGGGGCAGTGGCTACACCTTC. Protein product: CASSTGGSGYTF.